A single sample is the source of the 30 T cell receptor beta chains below, sequenced in a study of CXCR3-negative and CXCR3-positive naive CD8 T cells. Each TRB cDNA library was prepared by 5' RACE (with UMI labels). From its re-call of the 5' RACE reads, TCRdb lists each CDR3 protein once, without DNA. Here the sample table reports tens of thousands of distinct CDR3 sequences. Sequencing was done on a sample of naive CXCR3- CD8+ T cells from blood. Subset in this sample: CD45RO-CCR7+CD27+CD95- naive CD8+ T cells lacking CXCR3 (TNR3-). These TCRs come from a human donor in good health. Some clones in this sample may be carry-over from other donors' samples.

The chain combines TRBV28 with TRBJ2-1; no DNA is available, so the TRBD2 call from TCRdb remains unchecked. The CDR3 spans 15 residues. Germline CDR1 reads MDHEN; CDR2 reads SYDVKM. This chain's CDR3 is CASSLEERETNEQFF.

The chain recombines TRBV14 with TRBJ2-2; absent DNA, TCRdb's TRBD1 call cannot be checked. This CDR3 has 14 residues. Per germline, CDR1 SGHDN and CDR2 FVKESK. This CDR3 reads CASSHGGNTGELFF.

The chain combines TRBV29-1 with TRBJ2-7; TCRdb outputs TRBD1, but without DNA this stays unchecked. The CDR3 extends over 13 amino acids. Germline CDR1 reads SQVTM; CDR2 reads ANQGSEA. The CDR3 here is CSVETGDRYEQYF.

This rearrangement joins TRBV24-1 to TRBJ2-1; TCRdb lists TRBD2, though no DNA is available to test this call. CDR1 is KGHDR, CDR2 SFDVKD, per germline. The CDR3 runs to 15 residues. The CDR3 spells CATSDLGEGGREQFF.

J is TRBJ2-1 and V is TRBV7-9; the TCRdb call, TRBD2, lacks DNA for checking. This CDR3 is built from 18 residues. Looked up from germline, CDR1 is SEHNR and CDR2 is FQNEAQ (reference sequence). The CDR3 protein is CASSLAPLAGGASGEQFF.

This chain links TRBV29-1 with TRBJ2-2. This CDR3 is 13 amino acids long. Germline CDR1 reads SQVTM; CDR2 reads ANQGSEA. CDR3 loop: CSALDGNTGELFF.

The chain combines TRBV13 with TRBJ1-6. The CDR3 consists of 12 residues. Germline V gene sequence: CDR1 PRHDT, CDR2 FYEKMQ (reference sequence). CDR3 residues: CASSSFNSPLHF.

The rearrangement links TRBV7-9 to TRBJ1-2; absent DNA, TCRdb's TRBD1 call cannot be checked. Per the germline V gene, CDR1 is SEHNR and CDR2 is FQNEAQ (reference sequence). The CDR3 consists of 12 residues. The CDR3 here is CASTGTEYGYTF.

The chain joins TRBV20-1 to TRBJ2-4; TCRdb selects TRBD2, and the lack of DNA leaves this call unchecked. The germline V gene encodes CDR1 DFQATT and CDR2 SNEGSKA (reference sequence). The CDR3 loop spans 15 amino acids. The CDR3 protein is CSATTGDIAKNIQYF.

The CDR3 loop reads CASSIVGLAGGNEQFF. The V gene is TRBV19, the J gene TRBJ2-1; the D call of TRBD2 rests on TCRdb alone, since no DNA is present to check it. This CDR3 has 16 amino acids. Germline values: CDR1 LNHDA, CDR2 SQIVND (reference sequence).

The chain uses TRBV4-1 and TRBJ2-7; TCRdb's D call of TRBD1 is untestable without DNA. CDR1 is MGHRA and CDR2 is YSYEKL in the germline V gene. This CDR3 comprises 14 residues. This chain's CDR3 is CASSHRSADYEQYF.

The rearrangement joins TRBV6-5 to TRBJ2-7; absent DNA, TCRdb's TRBD2 call cannot be checked. Per germline, CDR1 MNHEY and CDR2 SVGAGI. The CDR3 consists of 13 residues. CDR3: CASSSGLPYEQYF.

The chain employs TRBV29-1 and TRBJ2-2. The CDR3 runs 13 residues. Germline V gene sequence: CDR1 SQVTM, CDR2 ANQGSEA. The CDR3 loop is CSVQDPNTGELFF.

J is TRBJ2-2 and V is TRBV29-1; there is no DNA to check the TCRdb D call of TRBD1. Germline CDR1 is SQVTM and CDR2 is ANQGSEA. The CDR3 is made up of 13 amino acids. The CDR3 is CSVEDYRAGELFF.

The gene calls are TRBV5-6 and TRBJ2-1; TCRdb indicates TRBD2, and absent DNA this call remains unverified. The CDR3 extends over 14 amino acids. Germline assignment: CDR1 SGHDT and CDR2 YYEEEE. The CDR3 spells CASSPGLARNEQFF.

V gene TRBV20-1 combines with J gene TRBJ2-2. This CDR3 is built from 13 residues. CDR1 is DFQATT and CDR2 is SNEGSKA in the germline V gene (reference sequence). This chain's CDR3 is CSAPDRGTGELFF.

The chain uses TRBV4-3 and TRBJ1-2. The CDR3 totals 15 residues. In germline, CDR1 is LGHNA, CDR2 YSLEER. The CDR3 loop is CASSQDRGTNYGYTF.

The V gene is TRBV6-5, the J gene TRBJ2-4; TCRdb indicates TRBD2, and absent DNA this call remains unverified. The CDR3 loop spans 15 amino acids. Germline assignment: CDR1 MNHEY and CDR2 SVGAGI. CDR3: CASRQIAEGKNIQYF.

The chain joins TRBV28 to TRBJ2-7. CDR3 length: 14 amino acids. CDR1 and CDR2 from the germline V gene are MDHEN and SYDVKM. CDR3 in amino acids: CASSFQAEVYEQYF.

V gene TRBV3-1 combines with J gene TRBJ2-1. CDR3 length: 12 amino acids. Germline CDR1 and CDR2: LGHDT and YNNKEL (reference sequence). This CDR3 is CASSQDFNEQFF.

The chain recombines TRBV27 with TRBJ2-5; no DNA is available, so the TRBD1 call from TCRdb remains unchecked. Germline CDR1 reads MNHEY; CDR2 reads SMNVEV (reference sequence). The CDR3 runs 14 residues. CDR3 sequence reads: CASSRGARQETQYF.

According to its frequency, this clonotype is medium-sized. The chain joins TRBV7-9 to TRBJ2-7. Germline CDR1 SEHNR, CDR2 FQNEAQ (reference sequence). CDR3 size: 13 residues. The CDR3 sequence: CASSSTGPYEQYF.

The rearrangement joins TRBV7-9 to TRBJ2-3; TCRdb designates TRBD1, a call that cannot be tested without DNA. Germline V gene data show CDR1 as SEHNR and CDR2 as FQNEAQ (reference sequence). The CDR3 is 15 amino acids. CDR3 sequence: CASSLVAPYTDTQYF.

This CDR3 is CSAREGPDSNQPQHF. This chain joins TRBV20-1 and TRBJ1-5. Looked up from germline, CDR1 is DFQATT and CDR2 is SNEGSKA (reference sequence). This CDR3 comprises 15 residues.

CDR3 loop: CASSSEGGGNQPQHF. This rearrangement joins TRBV7-2 to TRBJ1-5. CDR1 and CDR2 (germline): SGHTA, FQGNSA. The CDR3 is made up of 15 amino acids.

The V and J genes are TRBV6-5 and TRBJ2-7; the TCRdb call, TRBD1, lacks DNA for checking. Germline V lookup: CDR1 MNHEY, CDR2 SVGAGI. There are 12 residues in the CDR3. CDR3 amino acids: CASSYLGGEQYF.

This CDR3 reads CASSYSATEGVDTEAFF. The chain employs TRBV6-6 and TRBJ1-1; TCRdb names TRBD1, which stays unverified in the absence of DNA. The CDR3 sequence is 17 residues long. Germline loops: CDR1 MNHNY, CDR2 SVGAGI (reference sequence).

The rearrangement joins TRBV29-1 to TRBJ2-1; the TRBD2 assignment by TCRdb is unverifiable without DNA. CDR3 length: 11 residues. The germline CDR1 and CDR2 sequences are SQVTM and ANQGSEA. CDR3 sequence: CSAAGLVEQFF.

The V gene is TRBV29-1, the J gene TRBJ2-2; TCRdb names TRBD1, which stays unverified in the absence of DNA. This CDR3 has 13 amino acids. The V gene's germline CDR1 is SQVTM and CDR2 ANQGSEA. CDR3: CSVVEGAAGELFF.

The chain has TRBV27 and TRBJ2-2; the TRBD2 assignment by TCRdb is unverifiable without DNA. The CDR3 has 19 residues. CDR1 MNHEY and CDR2 SMNVEV come from the germline V gene (reference sequence). This CDR3 is CASSSPSSGGASNTGELFF.